The 11 T cell receptor beta chains below all came from one sample that was sequenced in a study of blood T cell repertoires in COVID-19. Libraries were prepared by immunoSEQ multiplex PCR; TCRdb keeps only in-frame clonotypes and omits some of them. The data show around 230,000 clones, with about 85% seen just once and approximately 7.5% held by the top ten. Sequenced: peripheral blood. These receptors all come from a man in his sixties who had recovered from COVID-19.

V gene TRBV19 combines with J gene TRBJ2-5, with 9 bases fitting TRBD1. The CDR3 has 13 residues. Germline assignment: CDR1 LNHDA and CDR2 SQIVND (reference sequence). With V trimmed by 5 bases and J by 4 bases, 2 bases remained unmatched. CDR3 sequence reads: CASSSDRGETQYF. CDR3 nucleotide sequence: TGTGCCAGTAGTTCGGACAGGGGAGAGACCCAGTACTTC.

This chain uses TRBV24-1 with TRBJ1-2; possible D gene TRBD1, 5 bases. V gave up 5 bases and J gave up 7 bases, with 13 bases separating them. The CDR3 spans 13 residues. CDR1 is KGHDR, CDR2 SFDVKD, per germline. CDR3 sequence reads: CATSAPLGGGYTF. The DNA of the CDR3 is TGTGCCACCAGTGCCCCCTTGGGGGGTGGCTACACCTTC.

V and J are TRBV30 and TRBJ1-4; the D gene is possibly TRBD1 (5 bases). The CDR3 has 13 residues. V lost 3 bases and J 12 bases, leaving 17 bases between the germline ends. CDR1 is GTSNPN, CDR2 SVGIG, per germline (reference sequence). The DNA of the CDR3 is TGTGCCTGGAGCAAGGGGCCTACGGGGGAACTGTTTTTT. Translating it yields CAWSKGPTGELFF. Combining the CDR3 with reference TRBV30 and TRBJ1-4 gives the whole variable domain SQTIHQWPATLVQPVGSPLSLECTVEGTSNPNLYWYRQAAGRGLQLLFYSVGIGQISSEVPQNLSASRPQDRQFILSSKKLLLSDSGFYLCAWSKGPTGELFFGSGTQLSVL.

The chain employs TRBV7-7 and TRBJ2-1; perhaps TRBD1 as D (5 bases). With 2 bases removed from V and 5 bases from J, the gap between germline ends came to 13 bases. Germline V CDR1 and CDR2: SSHAT, FNYEAQ (reference sequence). There are 15 residues in the CDR3. Written as DNA, the CDR3 is TGTGCCAGCAGCTTAAGGGCAGGGCCCGACAATGAGCAGTTCTTC. Its translation: CASSLRAGPDNEQFF.

V and J are TRBV27 and TRBJ2-7, with 9 bases identical to TRBD1. V shed 6 bases and J 12 bases; nucleotides not matched to a gene: 6. The CDR3 extends over 11 amino acids. The germline gives CDR1 MNHEY, CDR2 SMNVEV (reference sequence). CDR3 sequence: CASRGMTGGYF. The DNA for the CDR3 is TGTGCCAGCAGGGGAATGACAGGGGGGTACTTC.

The rearrangement uses TRBV6-5 and TRBJ1-1; 8 positions agree with TRBD1. V lost 6 bases and J lost 5; bases outside the gene matches: 5. Germline CDR1 and CDR2: MNHEY and SVGAGI. The CDR3 totals 13 residues. This CDR3 is CASRTGGGTEAFF. Here the CDR3 DNA reads TGTGCCAGCAGAACAGGGGGGGGTACTGAAGCTTTCTTT.

The gene calls are TRBV21-1 and TRBJ1-1. TRBV21-1 is a documented pseudogene. The CDR3 is 15 amino acids. The CDR3 DNA is TGTGCCAGCAGCAAAGATGCGGGTCGTACCACTGAAGCTTTCTTT. Amino acids: CASSKDAGRTTEAFF.

This clone has at least ten counts. The gene calls are TRBV2 and TRBJ1-1; D call uncertain. Germline values: CDR1 SNHLY, CDR2 FYNNEI. This CDR3 is built from 13 residues. V gave up 8 bases and J gave up 3 bases, with 13 bases separating them. The CDR3 sequence is CASSSGRYTEAFF. The CDR3, as DNA: TGTGCCAGCTCGTCAGGAAGGTACACTGAAGCTTTCTTT.

CDR3 DNA: TGTGCCAGTAGTCCCGGGGACAGTTATAATTCACCCCTCCACTTT. It translates to CASSPGDSYNSPLHF. The V call is TRBV19, the J call TRBJ1-6; 7 bases are a match to TRBD1. The CDR3 loop spans 15 amino acids. Germline V CDR1 and CDR2: LNHDA, SQIVND (reference sequence). Trimming cost V 5 bases and J 4 bases; bases outside gene matches: 5.

Many counts were recorded for this clone. This chain joins TRBV7-8 and TRBJ1-6, with D unclear. CDR1 SGHVS and CDR2 FQNEAQ come from the germline V gene. The CDR3 runs 15 residues. The ends were cut back, 2 bases at V and 9 bases at J, with 14 bases in the middle. CDR3 sequence reads: CASSLSRGAGSPLHF. CDR3 coding DNA: TGTGCCAGCAGCTTAAGTCGGGGAGCGGGTTCACCCCTCCACTTT.

J is TRBJ2-5 and V is TRBV27; D is undetermined. V shed 1 base and J shed 2 bases, with 20 bases lying between them. CDR1 MNHEY and CDR2 SMNVEV come from the germline V gene (reference sequence). The CDR3 loop spans 18 amino acids. DNA for the CDR3: TGTGCCAGCAGTTTATATAGCTTCGGGTGGCAGCTACAAGAGACCCAGTACTTC. Translating it yields CASSLYSFGWQLQETQYF.